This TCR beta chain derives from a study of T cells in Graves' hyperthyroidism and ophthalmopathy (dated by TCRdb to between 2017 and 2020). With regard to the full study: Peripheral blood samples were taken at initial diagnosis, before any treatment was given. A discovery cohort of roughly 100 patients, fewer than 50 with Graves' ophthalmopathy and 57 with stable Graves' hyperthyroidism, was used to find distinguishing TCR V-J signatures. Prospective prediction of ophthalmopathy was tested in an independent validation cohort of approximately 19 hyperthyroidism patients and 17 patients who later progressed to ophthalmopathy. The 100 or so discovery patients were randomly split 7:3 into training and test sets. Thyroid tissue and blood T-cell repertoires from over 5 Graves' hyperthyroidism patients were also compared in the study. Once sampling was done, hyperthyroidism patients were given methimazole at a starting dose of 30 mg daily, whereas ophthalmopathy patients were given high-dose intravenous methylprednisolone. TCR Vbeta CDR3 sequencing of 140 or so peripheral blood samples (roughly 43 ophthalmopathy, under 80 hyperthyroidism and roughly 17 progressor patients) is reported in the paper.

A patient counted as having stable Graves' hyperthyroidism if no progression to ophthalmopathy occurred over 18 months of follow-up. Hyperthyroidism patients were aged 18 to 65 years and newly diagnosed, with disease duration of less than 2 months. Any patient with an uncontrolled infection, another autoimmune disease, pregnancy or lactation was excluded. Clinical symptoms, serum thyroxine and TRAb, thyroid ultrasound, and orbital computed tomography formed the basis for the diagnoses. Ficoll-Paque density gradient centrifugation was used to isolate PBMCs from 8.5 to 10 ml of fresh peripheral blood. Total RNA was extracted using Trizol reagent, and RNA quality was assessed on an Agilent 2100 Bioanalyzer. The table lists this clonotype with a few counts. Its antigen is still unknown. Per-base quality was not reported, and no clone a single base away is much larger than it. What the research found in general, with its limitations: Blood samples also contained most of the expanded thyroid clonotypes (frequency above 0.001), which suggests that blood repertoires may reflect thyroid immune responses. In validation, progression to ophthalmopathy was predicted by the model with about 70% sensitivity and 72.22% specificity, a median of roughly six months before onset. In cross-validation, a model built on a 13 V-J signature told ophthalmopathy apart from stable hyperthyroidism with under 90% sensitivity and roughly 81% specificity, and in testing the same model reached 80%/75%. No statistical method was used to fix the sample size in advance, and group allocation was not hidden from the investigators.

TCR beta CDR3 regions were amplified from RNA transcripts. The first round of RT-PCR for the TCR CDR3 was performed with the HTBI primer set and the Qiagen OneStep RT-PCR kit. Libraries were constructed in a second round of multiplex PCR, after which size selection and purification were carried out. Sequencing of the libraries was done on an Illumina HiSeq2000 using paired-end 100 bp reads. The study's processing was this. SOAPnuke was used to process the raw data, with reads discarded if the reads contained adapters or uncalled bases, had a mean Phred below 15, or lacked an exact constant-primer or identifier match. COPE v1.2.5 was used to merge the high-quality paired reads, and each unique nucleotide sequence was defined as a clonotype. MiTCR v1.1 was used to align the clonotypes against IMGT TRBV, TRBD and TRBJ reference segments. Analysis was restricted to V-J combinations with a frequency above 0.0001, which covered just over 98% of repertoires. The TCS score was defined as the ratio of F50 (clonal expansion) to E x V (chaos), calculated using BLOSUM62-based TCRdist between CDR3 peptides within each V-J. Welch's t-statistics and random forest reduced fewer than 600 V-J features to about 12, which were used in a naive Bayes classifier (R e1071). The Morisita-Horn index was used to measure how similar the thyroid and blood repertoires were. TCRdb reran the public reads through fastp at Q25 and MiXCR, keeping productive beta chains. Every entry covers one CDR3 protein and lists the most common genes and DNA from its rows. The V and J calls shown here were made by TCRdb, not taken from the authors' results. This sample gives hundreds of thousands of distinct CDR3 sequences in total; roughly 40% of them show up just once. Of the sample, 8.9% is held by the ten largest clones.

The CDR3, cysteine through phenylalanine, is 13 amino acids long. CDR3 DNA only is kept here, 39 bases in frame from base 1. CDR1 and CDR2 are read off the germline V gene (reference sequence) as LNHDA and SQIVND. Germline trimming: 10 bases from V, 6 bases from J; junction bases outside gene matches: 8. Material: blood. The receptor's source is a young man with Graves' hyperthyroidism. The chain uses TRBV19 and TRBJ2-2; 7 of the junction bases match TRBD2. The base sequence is TGTGCCACGTGGGAGGGTTTGGCCGGGGAGCTGTTTTTT. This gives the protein CATWEGLAGELFF. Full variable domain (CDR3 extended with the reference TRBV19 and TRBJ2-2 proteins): DGGITQSPKYLFRKEGQNVTLSCEQNLNHDAMYWYRQDPGQGLRLIYYSQIVNDFQKGDIAEGYSVSREKKESFPLTVTSAQKNPTAFYLCATWEGLAGELFFGEGSRLTVL.